The next 8 T cell receptor beta chains were all read from a single sample in a study of cytomegalovirus exposure and HLA in healthy donors (TCRdb year 2017). The library came from the immunoSEQ multiplex PCR assay. A mixture of 60 forward primers for TCR Vbeta segments and 13 reverse primers for TCR Jbeta segments was used in the multiplex PCR. TCRdb obtained this table from immuneACCESS and retained in-frame rearrangements with V and J assigned. These tables miss some clones; where compared with another copy, unresolved V genes account for less than half of the shortfall, and the remainder is unexplained. For this sample there are over 100,000 clones; approximately 80% appear just once. The leading ten clones occupy roughly 9.6% of the sample. Sequenced sample: PBMCs. These receptors came from a male donor in good health and CMV-seropositive.

The chain links TRBV2 to TRBJ2-1; unclear D gene. Trimming took 8 bases from V and 7 from J, leaving 9 bases between them. CDR3 length equals 11 residues. Germline V gene data show CDR1 as SNHLY and CDR2 as FYNNEI. The CDR3, as DNA: TGTGCCAGCGTCTTCTTGAATGAGCAGTTCTTC. Its translation is CASVFLNEQFF.

V and J are TRBV2 and TRBJ2-3, with 7 positions matching TRBD1. This CDR3 is 16 amino acids long. The V gene end was trimmed by 2 bases and the J gene end by 0 bases; junction bases not matched to a gene: 5. Germline CDR1 is SNHLY and CDR2 is FYNNEI. CDR3 sequence reads: CASSELGTASTDTQYF. The CDR3 region has the DNA TGTGCCAGCAGTGAATTGGGGACAGCCAGCACAGATACGCAGTATTTT.

V usage is TRBV6-1 and J usage is TRBJ2-1; 10 bases align to TRBD2. The CDR3 consists of 19 residues. Losses at the gene ends were 2 bases for V and 0 bases for J; bases not matched to a gene: 10. The germline CDR1 and CDR2 sequences are MNHNS and SASEGT. CDR3 region: CASSESLAGVSGSYNEQFF. DNA for the CDR3: TGTGCCAGCAGTGAATCGCTAGCGGGAGTTTCCGGCTCCTACAATGAGCAGTTCTTC.

This sequence joins TRBV7-8 and TRBJ2-1; D is uncertain. The CDR3 is 13 residues long. The V end lost 2 bases, the J end lost 4 bases, and 6 bases lay between the germline ends. Germline lookup yields CDR1 SGHVS and CDR2 FQNEAQ. The CDR3 bases are TGTGCCAGCAGCTTACGACTTTACAATGAGCAGTTCTTC. As protein: CASSLRLYNEQFF.

J is TRBJ2-3 and V is TRBV5-1; TRBD1 matches at 7 bases. Germline CDR1 SGHRS, CDR2 YFSETQ. The CDR3 is made up of 15 amino acids. The junction had 6 bases not matched to a gene; V was cut back by 1 base and J by 4 bases. The CDR3, as DNA: TGCGCCAGCAGCTTGCAGGGACAGATTCCAGATACGCAGTATTTT. Its translation: CASSLQGQIPDTQYF.

This chain connects TRBV2 to TRBJ2-2; perhaps TRBD1 as D (6 bases). Deletions cut 6 bases from V and 4 bases from J, with 12 bases between. The germline CDR1 and CDR2 sequences are SNHLY and FYNNEI. The CDR3 loop spans 14 amino acids. The CDR3 loop reads CASRGRGSTGELFF. CDR3 sequence (DNA): TGTGCCAGCAGGGGCAGGGGATCCACCGGGGAGCTGTTTTTT.

The CDR3 DNA follows: TGTGCCAGCAGCACCGACAGGGTTCTTTACAATGAGCAGTTCTTC. It translates to CASSTDRVLYNEQFF. This sequence joins TRBV9 and TRBJ2-1, with 7 bases aligning to TRBD1. This CDR3 is built from 15 residues. With 4 bases clipped from V and 4 bases from J, the junction kept 8 bases outside the gene matches. In germline, CDR1 is SGDLS, CDR2 YYNGEE.

The chain links TRBV7-2 to TRBJ2-3, with D uncertain. The CDR3 is 13 amino acids. Germline V gene lookup returns CDR1 SGHTA and CDR2 FQGNSA. With 5 bases removed from V and 4 bases from J, the gap between germline ends came to 10 bases. The CDR3 DNA reads TGTGCCAGCAGCCGCACCGGTGCAGATACGCAGTATTTT. Protein: CASSRTGADTQYF.